These T cell receptor beta chains were read from a single sample in a study of blood T cell repertoires in COVID-19. Clones were read by immunoSEQ multiplex PCR, and TCRdb kept only the in-frame ones, dropping some. The data contain 250,000 to 300,000 clones, around 86% of them singletons. The specimen sequenced was peripheral blood. The receptors stem from a woman aged 25 to 39 with active or convalescent COVID-19. Each CDR3 is given with its conserved first and last residue. Each record gives: clone size, J gene, V gene, D gene, CDR3 protein, CDR3 DNA. D genes are given only for firm matches. Only part of the rows carry a size: once, few, many, or a class if the clone is expanded.

NA,TRBJ2-1,TRBV6-5,TRBD2,CASSLKQAGRGDEQFF,TGTGCCAGCAGTTTGAAGCAGGCCGGGCGGGGGGATGAGCAGTTCTTC
NA,TRBJ2-2,TRBV6-6,TRBD1,CASSRDRGTNTGELFF,TGTGCCAGCAGCCGGGACAGGGGGACGAACACCGGGGAGCTGTTTTTT
once,TRBJ2-3,TRBV5-1,NA,CASSLSSGSGTDTQYF,TGCGCCAGCAGCTTATCAAGCGGGTCCGGCACAGATACGCAGTATTTT
NA,TRBJ1-6,TRBV5-8,TRBD1,CASSWDRIHSPLHF,TGTGCCAGCAGCTGGGACAGGATCCATTCACCCCTCCACTTT
NA,TRBJ1-1,TRBV4-1,TRBD1,CASSLQGHTEAFF,TGCGCCAGCAGCCTACAGGGGCACACTGAAGCTTTCTTT
NA,TRBJ1-1,TRBV28,NA,CASNSGLNTEAFF,TGTGCCAGCAACTCCGGGTTGAACACTGAAGCTTTCTTT
NA,TRBJ1-5,TRBV28,TRBD1,CASSWRTGRLGPQHF,TGTGCCAGCAGTTGGAGGACAGGGCGATTAGGGCCCCAGCATTTT
NA,TRBJ2-7,TRBV2,NA,CASLPPRSTYEQYF,TGTGCCAGCCTCCCCCCTCGGTCAACCTACGAGCAGTACTTC
NA,TRBJ1-1,TRBV28,NA,CATLRGGQNTEAFF,TGTGCCACTCTTAGGGGGGGGCAGAACACTGAAGCTTTCTTT
NA,TRBJ1-1,TRBV30,TRBD1,CAWSVGTGASTEAFF,TGTGCCTGGAGTGTAGGGACAGGGGCGAGCACTGAAGCTTTCTTT
NA,TRBJ2-3,TRBV5-4,TRBD2,CASSSSGGRGGSTDTQYF,TGTGCCAGCAGCTCCTCCGGTGGTCGGGGGGGGAGCACAGATACGCAGTATTTT
NA,TRBJ2-3,TRBV28,TRBD2,CASSPRSGASTDTQYF,TGTGCCAGCAGTCCCCGGAGCGGGGCTAGCACAGATACGCAGTATTTT
NA,TRBJ2-1,TRBV2,TRBD2,CASNPGTSSIKDEQFF,TGTGCCAGCAATCCCGGGACTAGCTCAATCAAGGATGAGCAGTTCTTC
NA,TRBJ1-2,TRBV2,TRBD1,CASRAGQGSYGYTF,TGTGCCAGCAGGGCTGGACAGGGGAGCTATGGCTACACCTTC
NA,TRBJ2-3,TRBV4-3,TRBD2,CASSRRGGGGTDTQYF,TGCGCCAGCAGCCGAAGGGGCGGGGGAGGCACAGATACGCAGTATTTT
once,TRBJ2-1,TRBV2,TRBD2,CASGGLAGGWRFF,TGTGCCAGCGGGGGACTAGCGGGGGGCTGGCGGTTCTTC
NA,TRBJ2-3,TRBV7-2,TRBD1,CASSPGGRGPTDTQYF,TGTGCCAGCAGCCCAGGGGGCAGGGGGCCCACAGATACGCAGTATTTT
NA,TRBJ2-5,TRBV3-1/TRBV3-2,NA,CASSQDLSSRGETQYF,TGTGCCAGCAGCCAAGATCTGAGTAGTCGGGGAGAGACCCAGTACTTC
NA,TRBJ1-3,TRBV19,NA,CASSIRGRASGNTIYF,TGTGCCAGTAGTATAAGAGGCAGGGCTTCTGGAAACACCATATATTTT
NA,TRBJ2-7,TRBV6-5,NA,CASSLSGGGEQYF,TGTGCCAGCAGTTTATCGGGGGGCGGCGAGCAGTACTTC
NA,TRBJ2-5,TRBV7-9,TRBD1,CASNVNPGQNQETQYF,TGTGCCAGCAACGTGAACCCGGGACAGAACCAAGAGACCCAGTACTTC
NA,TRBJ1-5,TRBV28,NA,CASSWSGYYSNQPQHF,TGTGCCAGCAGTTGGTCAGGGTACTATAGCAATCAGCCCCAGCATTTT
NA,TRBJ2-6,TRBV6-6,NA,CASGETNVLTF,TGTGCCTCGGGGGAGACCAACGTCCTGACTTTC
NA,TRBJ1-5,TRBV11-3,NA,CASSLDGRRDQPQHF,TGTGCCAGCAGCTTAGACGGGAGGCGCGATCAGCCCCAGCATTTT
few,TRBJ1-6,TRBV2,NA,CASSESDYSPLHF,TGTGCCAGCAGTGAGTCAGATTATTCACCCCTCCACTTT
NA,TRBJ1-4,TRBV7-2,NA,CASSTYRVAGEKLFF,TGTGCCAGCAGCACCTACAGGGTGGCGGGTGAAAAACTGTTTTTT
few,TRBJ2-5,TRBV5-8,NA,CASSLGGIETQYF,TGTGCCAGCAGCTTGGGAGGGATAGAGACCCAGTACTTC
NA,TRBJ2-6,TRBV28,TRBD1,CASSPRGTGLGANVLTF,TGTGCCAGCAGCCCCCGGGGGACAGGGCTTGGGGCCAACGTCCTGACTTTC
NA,TRBJ2-7,TRBV19,NA,CATGQGSSYEQYF,TGTGCCACAGGGCAGGGGTCGTCCTACGAGCAGTACTTC
NA,TRBJ2-1,TRBV5-4,TRBD2,CASSWSGGAEDEQFF,TGTGCCAGCAGCTGGAGCGGGGGGGCCGAAGATGAGCAGTTCTTC
NA,TRBJ1-2,TRBV27,TRBD1,CASGRDRGMRGYGYTF,TGTGCCAGCGGCCGGGACAGGGGGATGAGGGGCTATGGCTACACCTTC